This T cell receptor (beta chain) was obtained from a study of T cell responses to AZD1222 COVID-19 vaccine. With 2 bases removed from V and 6 bases from J, the gap between germline ends came to 10 bases. The CDR3 is made up of 13 amino acids. Germline V lookup: CDR1 MDHEN, CDR2 SYDVKM. Data came from immunoSEQ multiplex PCR; TCRdb stores just in-frame clones and leaves some out. Of 100,000 to 130,000 clones listed, roughly 90% are singletons. Details on this clone: The antigen remains unidentified.

Study-wide findings and caveats: Reportedly, nearly half the spike-specific TCRs target unmutated variant regions. Recipients of two AZD1222 doses showed rising Spike-specific TCR breadth and depth. Just 6 or 7 people given AZD1222 tested seropositive at baseline.

V and J are TRBV28 and TRBJ1-2, with D perhaps TRBD1 (6 bases). The clonotype comes from an adult in good health. The source material was peripheral blood, sampled on day 0 of AZD1222 vaccination. CDR3 protein: CASSLRQGNGYTF. DNA of the CDR3: TGTGCCAGCAGTTTAAGGCAGGGGAATGGCTACACCTTC.